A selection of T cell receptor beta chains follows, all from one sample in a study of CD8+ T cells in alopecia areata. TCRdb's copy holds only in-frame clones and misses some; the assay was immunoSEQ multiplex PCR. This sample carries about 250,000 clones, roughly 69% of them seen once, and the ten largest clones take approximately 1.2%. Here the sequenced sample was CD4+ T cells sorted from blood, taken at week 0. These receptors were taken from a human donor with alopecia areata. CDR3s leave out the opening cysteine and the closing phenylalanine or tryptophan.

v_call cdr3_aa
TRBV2 ASSLQGSTDTQY
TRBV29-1 SVVSRASYEQY
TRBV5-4 ASSLGQVGDTQY
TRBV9 ASSVRGNTDTQY
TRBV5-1 ASSRWRETQY
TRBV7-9 ASSPTSSGTDTQY
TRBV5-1 ASRAGTTNTGELF
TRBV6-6 ASCLRDDQPQH
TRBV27 ASGRETQY
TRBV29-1 SVGGNGYT
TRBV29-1 SGGFMNTEAF